These 32 T cell receptor beta chains came from one sample sequenced in a study of shared clonotypes between healthy human individuals. Assay used: immunoSEQ multiplex PCR; TCRdb lists only in-frame clones, some missing. The data contain 950,000 to 1,100,000 clones, approximately 72% of them singletons. Sequences were obtained from memory CD4+ T cells sorted from blood. Stated subset: CD45RA-negative fraction. Every receptor here comes from a man aged 18 to 30 in good health.

In this sample, this clone turned up once. A far larger clone is a single base away, which makes a read error likely. CDR3: CASSYSENTEAFF. In DNA form, the CDR3 reads TGTGCCAGCAGTTACAGTGAGAACACTGAAGCTTTCTTT. V and J are TRBV7-3 and TRBJ1-1; D remains ambiguous. The CDR3 has 13 amino acids. CDR1 is SGHTA, CDR2 FQGTGA, per germline. V was trimmed by 6 bases and J by 1 base, leaving 9 bases between them.

This clone was observed once. The chain links TRBV14 to TRBJ2-2; D remains unclear. Germline values: CDR1 SGHDN, CDR2 FVKESK. CDR3 length: 15 residues. With 0 bases removed from V and 5 bases from J, the gap between germline ends came to 10 bases. The CDR3 DNA is TGTGCCAGCAGCCAAGAGGGATTTGATACCGGGGAGCTGTTTTTT. It encodes CASSQEGFDTGELFF.

The chain links TRBV27 to TRBJ2-2; TRBD2 is a possible D gene (6 bases). Trimming took 5 bases from V and 1 from J, leaving 8 bases between them. The CDR3 spans 14 residues. Germline CDR1 and CDR2: MNHEY and SMNVEV (reference sequence). CDR3 region: CASSRRGNTGELFF. The CDR3 coding sequence is TGTGCCAGCAGTAGGCGGGGGAACACCGGGGAGCTGTTTTTT.

The chain uses TRBV19 and TRBJ1-1; D unresolved. This CDR3 is built from 16 residues. V lost 7 bases, J lost 0 bases, and 18 bases lay in between. Germline V CDR1 and CDR2: LNHDA, SQIVND (reference sequence). The DNA of the CDR3 is TGTGCCAGTACCCAAAACCTGCAAACTTTGAACACTGAAGCTTTCTTT. It encodes CASTQNLQTLNTEAFF. Drawing the rest from reference TRBV19 and TRBJ1-1, the complete variable domain is DGGITQSPKYLFRKEGQNVTLSCEQNLNHDAMYWYRQDPGQGLRLIYYSQIVNDFQKGDIAEGYSVSREKKESFPLTVTSAQKNPTAFYLCASTQNLQTLNTEAFFGQGTRLTVV.

The rearrangement joins TRBV5-4 to TRBJ2-5; TRBD2 agrees at 10 bases. CDR3 size: 14 residues. V gave up 6 bases and J gave up 3 bases; unmatched junction bases: 5. The V gene's germline CDR1 is SGHNT and CDR2 YYREEE (reference sequence). CDR3 sequence: CASTTGLAEETQYF. The CDR3, as DNA: TGTGCCAGCACCACCGGACTAGCGGAAGAGACCCAGTACTTC.

The chain carries TRBV30 and TRBJ2-7; no reliable D call. CDR1 is GTSNPN and CDR2 is SVGIG in the germline V gene (reference sequence). The CDR3 runs to 11 residues. Trimming took off 2 bases at V and 4 bases at J, with 6 bases between the two ends. CDR3 nucleotides: TGTGCCTGGAGTCCAGAGTACGAGCAGTACTTC. Protein: CAWSPEYEQYF.

The rearrangement uses TRBV6-4 and TRBJ2-3; D is unresolved. V was shortened by 5 bases and J by 4 bases, with 10 bases between the two germline ends. CDR1 MRHNA and CDR2 SNTAGT come from the germline V gene. The length of the CDR3 is 13 residues. CDR3 in amino acids: CASSRTSPDTQYF. The CDR3 DNA is TGTGCCAGCAGTCGGACCTCTCCAGATACGCAGTATTTT.

The chain joins TRBV19 to TRBJ1-6, with D maybe TRBD1 (6 bases). The CDR3 runs 14 residues. Between the trimmed V and J ends, which lost 7 bases and 9 bases, there was a span of 16 bases. Germline lookup yields CDR1 LNHDA and CDR2 SQIVND (reference sequence). This CDR3 is CASTLRGGGSPLHF. DNA of the CDR3: TGTGCCAGTACTCTGAGGGGGGGAGGTTCACCCCTCCACTTT.

The chain links TRBV7-2 to TRBJ2-7; TRBD2 matches at 7 bases. The V gene's germline CDR1 is SGHTA and CDR2 FQGNSA. This CDR3 is 15 amino acids long. The V gene end was trimmed by 5 bases and the J gene end by 6 bases; junction bases not matched to a gene: 13. CDR3 protein: CASSTRGVEGLEQYF. In DNA, the CDR3 is TGTGCCAGCAGCACCCGGGGGGTGGAGGGGCTCGAGCAGTACTTC.

This clone showed up just a few times. The V gene is TRBV11-1, the J gene TRBJ2-5; D uncertain. Germline CDR1 is SGHAT and CDR2 is FQDESV (reference sequence). The ends were cut back, 4 bases at V and 3 bases at J, with 12 bases in the middle. The CDR3 spans 14 residues. The CDR3, as DNA: TGTGCCAGCAGCTATTTTGGGATTGAAGAGACCCAGTACTTC. It encodes CASSYFGIEETQYF.

This clone showed up just a few times. This sequence joins TRBV27 and TRBJ2-2, with no clear D. Germline V CDR1 and CDR2: MNHEY, SMNVEV (reference sequence). This CDR3 comprises 16 residues. Trimming took off 0 bases at V and 6 bases at J, with 14 bases between the two ends. CDR3 sequence (DNA): TGTGCCAGCAGTTTATCTCGGAATTGGCTTCCCGGGGAGCTGTTTTTT. Protein sequence: CASSLSRNWLPGELFF.

A word on this clone: Other DNA variants within this sample encode the same CDR3. The rearrangement links TRBV2 to TRBJ1-5, with D unclear. Germline assignment: CDR1 SNHLY and CDR2 FYNNEI. The ends were cut back, 4 bases at V and 4 bases at J, with 11 bases in the middle. The CDR3 runs to 14 residues. The CDR3 is CASSGGFGNQPQHF. CDR3 sequence (DNA): TGTGCCAGCAGTGGAGGGTTCGGAAATCAGCCCCAGCATTTT.

The chain joins TRBV30 to TRBJ2-3; unclear D gene. Per germline, CDR1 GTSNPN and CDR2 SVGIG (reference sequence). The germline V and J ends were trimmed by 5 bases and 8 bases, with 14 bases remaining between them. This CDR3 has 12 amino acids. The CDR3 bases are TGTGCCTGGGTTCGCACAGTTGGTACGCAGTATTTT. Its protein product is CAWVRTVGTQYF.

This chain uses TRBV28 with TRBJ1-1, with TRBD1 identical over 7 bases. Losses at the gene ends were 1 base for V and 6 bases for J; bases not matched to a gene: 5. CDR1 is MDHEN, CDR2 SYDVKM, per germline. The CDR3 runs 14 residues. The DNA of the CDR3 is TGTGCCAGCAGTTTATTAGGGGGCTGGGCTGAAGCTTTCTTT. This codes for CASSLLGGWAEAFF. Based on the CDR3 plus reference TRBV28 and TRBJ1-1, the full variable domain is DVKVTQSSRYLVKRTGEKVFLECVQDMDHENMFWYRQDPGLGLRLIYFSYDVKMKEKGDIPEGYSVSREKKERFSLILESASTNQTSMYLCASSLLGGWAEAFFGQGTRLTVV.

The chain's CDR3 is CASSLVRGRNEKLFF. The DNA of the CDR3 is TGTGCCAGCAGCTTAGTCAGGGGGCGGAATGAAAAACTGTTTTTT. The chain joins TRBV11-2 to TRBJ1-4; 8 bases are a match to TRBD1. The germline gives CDR1 SGHAT, CDR2 FQNNGV. CDR3 length: 15 amino acids. V lost 1 base, J lost 5 bases, and 3 bases stayed unmatched.

The chain carries TRBV5-1 and TRBJ2-2, with 7 nucleotides matching TRBD1. V lost 0 bases, J lost 3 bases, and 2 bases stayed unmatched. Germline-derived CDR1 and CDR2 are SGHRS and YFSETQ. This CDR3 is built from 15 residues. CDR3 sequence reads: CASSLEGAYTGELFF. CDR3 bases: TGCGCCAGCAGCTTGGAGGGGGCCTACACCGGGGAGCTGTTTTTT.

V is TRBV5-4 and J is TRBJ1-4, with a weak D call TRBD1 (5 bases). The V gene lost 4 bases and the J gene lost 6 bases, with 13 bases spanning the gap. The V gene's germline CDR1 is SGHNT and CDR2 YYREEE (reference sequence). The CDR3 has 14 residues. The CDR3 is CASSVPGLDEKLFF. The CDR3 nucleotides are TGTGCCAGCAGCGTACCGGGACTAGATGAAAAACTGTTTTTT.

The chain recombines TRBV10-1 with TRBJ2-3, with D tentatively TRBD1 (5 bases). Germline CDR1 is WNHNN and CDR2 is SYGVQD (reference sequence). V lost 0 bases, J lost 6 bases, and 16 bases lay in between. This CDR3 contains 16 residues. The CDR3 region has the DNA TGCGCCAGCAGTGAGTCGAGGTTAACCAGGGTGGATACGCAGTATTTT. Its protein product is CASSESRLTRVDTQYF.

This chain connects TRBV2 to TRBJ2-3; the D is unclear. Trimming left V 6 bases short and J 3 bases short, with 7 bases between. This CDR3 has 12 residues. Germline V gives CDR1 SNHLY, CDR2 FYNNEI. The CDR3 DNA reads as TGTGCCAGCAGCGGCTATACAGATACGCAGTATTTT. Protein: CASSGYTDTQYF.

This clone was observed a handful of times. The chain carries TRBV5-4 and TRBJ1-4, with D uncertain. The germline V gene encodes CDR1 SGHNT and CDR2 YYREEE (reference sequence). CDR3 length equals 13 residues. Deletions cut 0 bases from V and 8 bases from J, with 8 bases between. CDR3 loop: CASSLALGEKLFF. DNA for the CDR3: TGTGCCAGCAGCTTGGCCCTCGGGGAAAAACTGTTTTTT.

This rearrangement joins TRBV5-1 to TRBJ1-1; D possibly corresponds to TRBD1 (6 bases). Trimming took 4 bases from V and 0 from J, leaving 13 bases between them. The germline V gene encodes CDR1 SGHRS and CDR2 YFSETQ. CDR3 size: 15 residues. The CDR3 coding sequence is TGCGCCAGCAGCACGGGACATCAGATGAACACTGAAGCTTTCTTT. Translating gives CASSTGHQMNTEAFF.

The rearrangement links TRBV7-2 to TRBJ2-5; the match to TRBD2 covers 9 bases. Germline CDR1 reads SGHTA; CDR2 reads FQGNSA. Germline trimming cut 5 bases from V and 2 bases from J; bases unmatched to any gene: 6. The CDR3 consists of 15 residues. The CDR3 DNA follows: TGTGCCAGCAGCCGCCAGCGGGAGGTGCAAGAGACCCAGTACTTC. This gives the protein CASSRQREVQETQYF.

The rearrangement uses TRBV7-2 and TRBJ1-5; 10 bases map to TRBD1. The CDR3 is made up of 17 amino acids. CDR1 and CDR2 (germline): SGHTA, FQGNSA. The V and J ends lost 5 bases and 6 bases, in that order; junction bases with no gene match: 13. The CDR3 DNA follows: TGTGCCAGCAGCACACCCCGGGGACAGGGGATACGTCAGCCCCAGCATTTT. This translates into CASSTPRGQGIRQPQHF.

V usage is TRBV10-2 and J usage is TRBJ2-5; 9 bases line up with TRBD2. The CDR3 has 14 residues. V lost 7 bases to trimming and J lost 6 bases; unmatched junction nucleotides: 9. CDR1 is WSHSY, CDR2 SAAADI, per germline. CDR3 loop: CASTQRGADQTQYF. DNA of the CDR3: TGCGCCAGCACACAGCGGGGGGCCGACCAGACCCAGTACTTC.

The rearrangement links TRBV11-2 to TRBJ2-2, with D unresolved. With 1 base removed from V and 4 bases from J, the gap between germline ends came to 10 bases. The germline gives CDR1 SGHAT, CDR2 FQNNGV. The CDR3 is 15 residues long. This CDR3 is CASSLGAFSTGELFF. In nucleotides, the CDR3 is TGTGCCAGCAGCTTAGGGGCATTCAGCACCGGGGAGCTGTTTTTT.

As concerns this clone: A clone one base away is much larger, so this may be a read error. Other DNA sequences in this sample translate to the same CDR3. The gene calls are TRBV28 and TRBJ2-1; D not certain. CDR1 and CDR2 from the germline V gene are MDHEN and SYDVKM. Trimming left V 5 bases short and J 4 bases short, with 3 bases between. This CDR3 has 11 amino acids. This CDR3 reads CASSGYNEQFF. The CDR3 region has the DNA TGTGCCAGCAGTGGTTACAATGAGCAGTTCTTC.

Notes on this clone: One junction end does not reproduce the germline sequence, and a read error may be involved. This sequence joins TRBV29-1 and TRBJ2-7, with 7 nucleotides matching TRBD1. The germline gives CDR1 SQVTM, CDR2 ANQGSEA. The CDR3 is made up of 12 amino acids. CDR3 nucleotides: TGCAGCGTTGATGATGGGGACAGCTCAATGAACTTC. Residues: CSVDDGDSSMNF.

The genes are TRBV4-3 and TRBJ2-2, with D perhaps matching TRBD1 (6 bases). Germline CDR1 reads LGHNA; CDR2 reads YSLEER. The V end was cut by 4 bases, the J end by 2 bases, with 17 bases between. This CDR3 spans 17 amino acids. DNA of the CDR3: TGCGCCAGCAGCCCCTACCCTACAGGGCTTAACACCGGGGAGCTGTTTTTT. Residues: CASSPYPTGLNTGELFF.

This clone has just one count. The V gene is TRBV7-2, the J gene TRBJ1-2; D is undetermined. CDR3 size: 15 residues. The germline V gene encodes CDR1 SGHTA and CDR2 FQGNSA. Trimming shortened V by 5 bases and J by 5 bases, and 18 bases separated the two germline ends. The CDR3 reads CASSRLRPEKYGYTF. DNA of the CDR3: TGTGCCAGCAGCCGCCTTCGCCCCGAGAAATATGGCTACACCTTC.

V usage is TRBV6-6 and J usage is TRBJ2-5; unclear D gene. The CDR3 length is 15 residues. Germline assignment: CDR1 MNHNY and CDR2 SVGAGI (reference sequence). Trimming removed 0 bases from V and 0 bases from J, with 8 bases in between. This CDR3 is CASSYSKTDQETQYF. The CDR3 DNA follows: TGTGCCAGCAGTTACTCGAAAACTGACCAAGAGACCCAGTACTTC.

The genes are TRBV5-1 and TRBJ2-5; TRBD2 might be the D (5 bases). Trimming took off 3 bases at V and 2 bases at J, with 11 bases between the two ends. From germline, CDR1 is SGHRS and CDR2 YFSETQ. The length of the CDR3 is 14 residues. The CDR3 region is CASSSQTGQETQYF. In DNA form, the CDR3 reads TGCGCCAGCAGCTCCCAGACGGGACAAGAGACCCAGTACTTC.

This clone has just one count. CDR3 nucleotides: TGCGCCAGCAGCCAAGATCGGGACTGGCGGGGCTACACCTTC. This translates into CASSQDRDWRGYTF. The chain links TRBV4-3 to TRBJ1-2, with a possible D match to TRBD1 (5 bases). The CDR3 sequence is 14 residues long. V was clipped by 0 bases and J by 8 bases, with 13 bases between them. CDR1 is LGHNA and CDR2 is YSLEER in the germline V gene.